These 14 T cell receptor beta chains came from one sample sequenced in a study of T cells in Graves' hyperthyroidism and ophthalmopathy. Researchers took RNA transcripts and amplified the TCR beta CDR3 regions from them. Using the HTBI primer set, a first-round RT-PCR was run on the TCR CDR3. TCRdb redid the calling of the multiplex PCR reads with MiXCR, one entry per CDR3 protein. The profile shows roughly 520,000 distinct CDR3 sequences, about 24% of them singletons. Sequences were obtained from blood. The receptors here all came from a woman in her twenties or thirties with Graves' ophthalmopathy.

The genes are TRBV20-1 and TRBJ1-2; perhaps TRBD1 as D (6 bases). The CDR3 is 11 amino acids. V was cut by 1 base and J by 8 bases, with 8 bases left in between. Germline lookup yields CDR1 DFQATT and CDR2 SNEGSKA (reference sequence). The CDR3 reads CSARAQGGYTF. The CDR3 DNA follows: TGCAGTGCTAGAGCCCAGGGGGGCTACACCTTC.

This clonotype was observed at least ten times. The chain joins TRBV12-3 or TRBV12-4 to TRBJ1-2; the D gene is possibly TRBD1 (6 bases). Trimming pared 1 base from V and 4 bases from J, leaving 13 bases between. This CDR3 has 15 amino acids. The CDR3 DNA sequence: TGTGCCAGCAGTTTAGAGGCAGGGGTGGTCTATGGCTACACCTTC. Its protein is CASSLEAGVVYGYTF.

Comments on this clonotype: Germline is not matched at one junction end, which may reflect a read error. The chain recombines TRBV12-3 or TRBV12-4 with TRBJ1-1; D remains ambiguous. CDR3 length equals 11 residues. CDR3 in DNA: TGTGCCAGCAGGCTGAACACTGAATCTTTCTTT. Protein product: CASRLNTESFF.

In its sample, this clonotype was seen a few times. V usage is TRBV12-3 or TRBV12-4 and J usage is TRBJ1-5; TRBD1 agrees at 7 bases. This CDR3 is 15 amino acids long. With 6 bases clipped from V and 2 bases from J, the junction kept 7 bases outside the gene matches. CDR3 coding DNA: TGTGCCAGCAGCTTTGACAGGGAGGGCAATCAGCCCCAGCATTTT. Protein: CASSFDREGNQPQHF.

The table lists this clonotype with many counts. The J gene is TRBJ2-7, the V gene TRBV20-1, with unresolved D. The germline V gene encodes CDR1 DFQATT and CDR2 SNEGSKA (reference sequence). The CDR3 totals 12 residues. Trimming took 5 bases from V and 0 from J, leaving 8 bases between them. CDR3 residues: CSAPTSSYEQYF. The CDR3 DNA reads TGCAGTGCTCCTACGAGCTCCTACGAGCAGTACTTC.

The chain recombines TRBV7-9 with TRBJ1-1; D unresolved. This CDR3 has 14 amino acids. V lost 2 bases, J lost 4 bases, and 11 bases lay in between. The V gene's germline CDR1 is SEHNR and CDR2 FQNEAQ (reference sequence). The CDR3 DNA is TGTGCCAGCAGCTTAATCGGGGATCGCACTGAAGCTTTCTTT. Encoded protein: CASSLIGDRTEAFF.

A word on this clonotype: A read error is possible here, since a much larger clone lies one base away. The chain has TRBV6-5 and TRBJ2-3; D unresolved. Trimming stripped 4 bases from V and 3 bases from J, with 8 bases between. The germline V gene has CDR1 MNHEY and CDR2 SVGAGI. The CDR3 has 13 amino acids. CDR3 protein: CASSLRVTDTQYF. CDR3 in DNA: TGTGCCAGCAGTTTAAGGGTAACAGATACGCAGTATTTT.

This chain connects TRBV20-1 to TRBJ1-2; D perhaps matches TRBD1 (5 bases). V gave up 7 bases and J gave up 4 bases, with 10 bases separating them. The CDR3 has 11 residues. Germline CDR1 is DFQATT and CDR2 is SNEGSKA (reference sequence). CDR3 in amino acids: CSDTGSYGYTF. The DNA for the CDR3 is TGCAGTGATACAGGCTCCTATGGCTACACCTTC.

This clonotype was seen many times. V is TRBV6-5 and J is TRBJ2-5; 9 bases are shared with TRBD2. The CDR3 runs to 17 residues. Germline V gives CDR1 MNHEY, CDR2 SVGAGI. Trimming cost V 8 bases and J 3 bases; bases outside gene matches: 16. The CDR3 sequence: CASASRRGGGNKETQYF. Written as DNA, the CDR3 is TGTGCCAGCGCATCTCGGCGGGGGGGAGGAAATAAAGAGACCCAGTACTTC.

The table lists this clonotype with many counts. The V call is TRBV29-1, the J call TRBJ1-1; D might be TRBD1 (6 bases). The CDR3 is 13 residues long. From germline, CDR1 is SQVTM and CDR2 ANQGSEA. V lost 2 bases to trimming and J lost 0 bases, with 7 bases between them. CDR3 in DNA: TGCAGCGTTGAAAGGGACATGAACACTGAAGCTTTCTTT. Amino acids: CSVERDMNTEAFF.

This clonotype was picked up many times. This chain joins TRBV6-1 and TRBJ1-1, with D unclear. The V end was cut by 1 base, the J end by 0 bases, with 6 bases between. Looked up from germline, CDR1 is MNHNS and CDR2 is SASEGT. This CDR3 region has 14 residues. CDR3 nucleotide sequence: TGTGCCAGCAGTGAAGGTGGGGTGAACACTGAAGCTTTCTTT. Amino acid sequence: CASSEGGVNTEAFF.

The V gene is TRBV5-6, the J gene TRBJ1-1, with TRBD1 as a possible D gene (6 bases). This CDR3 contains 18 residues. Germline V lookup: CDR1 SGHDT, CDR2 YYEEEE. Between the trimmed V and J ends, which lost 0 bases and 1 base, there was a span of 19 bases. The CDR3 loop reads CASSLVGGRASWNTEAFF. The CDR3 nucleotides read TGTGCCAGCAGCTTGGTAGGGGGTCGGGCTTCATGGAACACTGAAGCTTTCTTT. The complete variable domain, with remaining parts taken from reference TRBV5-6 and TRBJ1-1, reads DAGVTQSPTHLIKTRGQQVTLRCSPKSGHDTVSWYQQALGQGPQFIFQYYEEEERQRGNFPDRFSGHQFPNYSSELNVNALLLGDSALYLCASSLVGGRASWNTEAFFGQGTRLTVV.

This clonotype was seen many times. The chain combines TRBV9 with TRBJ1-5, with a possible D match to TRBD1 (6 bases). Germline CDR1 SGDLS, CDR2 YYNGEE. V was cut by 0 bases and J by 7 bases, with 11 bases left in between. This CDR3 spans 14 amino acids. CDR3 residues: CASSVAFTGQPQHF. CDR3 nucleotides: TGTGCCAGCAGCGTAGCCTTTACAGGGCAGCCCCAGCATTTT. Filled out from reference TRBV9 and TRBJ1-5, the complete variable domain reads DSGVTQTPKHLITATGQRVTLRCSPRSGDLSVYWYQQSLDQGLQFLIQYYNGEERAKGNILERFSAQQFPDLHSELNLSSLELGDSALYFCASSVAFTGQPQHFGDGTRLSIL.

The J gene is TRBJ2-7, the V gene TRBV20-1; D not resolved. CDR3 size: 14 residues. Germline V gene lookup returns CDR1 DFQATT and CDR2 SNEGSKA (reference sequence). V dropped 0 bases and J dropped 2 bases, with 11 bases sitting between them. This CDR3 reads CSARERRGPYEQYF. The CDR3 DNA reads TGCAGTGCTAGAGAGCGTCGCGGTCCCTACGAGCAGTACTTC.